These 2 T cell receptor beta chains were sequenced from one sample in a study of response to subunit inactivated influenza vaccine. A single record per CDR3 protein comes from TCRdb applying MiXCR to the RT-PCR reads. This sample has hundreds of thousands of distinct CDR3 sequences, with approximately 14% found just once. The specimen was PBMCs from blood, collected 14 to 15 days before vaccination. The receptors derive from a man aged 45-60 years who received an inactivated influenza vaccine.

This clonotype showed up just a few times. This sequence joins TRBV6-1 and TRBJ2-3; 10 bases agree with TRBD2. With 5 bases clipped from V and 2 bases from J, the junction kept 7 bases outside the gene matches. Germline CDR1 reads MNHNS; CDR2 reads SASEGT. The CDR3 length is 16 residues. The CDR3 region is CASSPTSGINTDTQYF. For the CDR3, the DNA is TGTGCCAGCAGTCCTACTAGCGGGATAAACACAGATACGCAGTATTTT.

This clonotype has a handful of counts. The J gene is TRBJ1-1, the V gene TRBV6-2 or TRBV6-3, with D perhaps matching TRBD1 (6 bases). Germline V gene data show CDR1 as MNHEY and CDR2 as SVGEGT. V lost 2 bases and J lost 5, with 18 bases in between. This CDR3 is built from 16 residues. The CDR3 loop reads CASSYPLRGARTEAFF. CDR3 bases: TGTGCCAGCAGTTACCCCTTACGGGGGGCGCGGACTGAAGCTTTCTTT.